Listed below are T cell receptor beta chains from one sample, sequenced in a study of shared clonotypes between healthy human individuals. TCRdb's copy holds only in-frame clones and misses some; the assay was immunoSEQ multiplex PCR. The repertoire holds roughly 1,100,000 clones, with about 76% as singletons. The source material was memory CD4+ T cells sorted from blood. These receptors all come from a young man in good health. CDR3s include the opening cysteine and the closing phenylalanine or tryptophan. A D gene is named only where the DNA matches it firmly. Clone size, where shown, is once, few, many, or a class for clones that have expanded.

length: 14
D: TRBD1
V: TRBV10-1
J: TRBJ2-3
size: -
DNA: TGCGCCAGCAGCAAGACAGGGAACGCAGATACGCAGTATTTT
CDR3: CASSKTGNADTQYF

length: 11
D: -
V: TRBV28
J: TRBJ2-7
size: -
DNA: TGTGCCAGCAGTTCATACTACGAGCAGTACTTC
CDR3: CASSSYYEQYF

length: 13
D: -
V: TRBV18
J: TRBJ2-5
size: -
DNA: TGTGCCAGCTCACCGACAGGCGAAGAGACCCAGTACTTC
CDR3: CASSPTGEETQYF

length: 18
D: -
V: TRBV18
J: TRBJ2-6
size: -
DNA: TGTGCCAGCTCACCAGCGACAGCAGCCACCTCTGGGGCCAACGTCCTGACTTTC
CDR3: CASSPATAATSGANVLTF

length: 16
D: TRBD1
V: TRBV4-1
J: TRBJ1-4
size: -
DNA: TGCGCCAGCAGCTACAGGGGGGAGAGAACTAATGAAAAACTGTTTTTT
CDR3: CASSYRGERTNEKLFF

length: 13
D: TRBD1
V: TRBV9
J: TRBJ1-2
size: few
DNA: TGTGCCAGCAGCGTAACAGGGGTCTATGGCTACACCTTC
CDR3: CASSVTGVYGYTF

length: 13
D: -
V: TRBV19
J: TRBJ2-1
size: -
DNA: TGTGCCAGTATTAAGGGGGAGGCGGATGAGCAGTTCTTC
CDR3: CASIKGEADEQFF

length: 14
D: TRBD1
V: TRBV6-1
J: TRBJ1-2
size: -
DNA: TGTGCCAGCAGAACGGGACAGGGGGCCTATGGCTACACCTTC
CDR3: CASRTGQGAYGYTF

length: 13
D: -
V: TRBV15
J: TRBJ2-1
size: -
DNA: TGTGCCACCAGCAGAGATTTCAGTATGGGGCAGTTCTTC
CDR3: CATSRDFSMGQFF

length: 16
D: -
V: TRBV4-2
J: TRBJ2-2
size: -
DNA: TGTGCCAGCAGCGTAAAGGCGGGGTCCCCAGCCGGGGAGCTGTTTTTT
CDR3: CASSVKAGSPAGELFF

length: 15
D: -
V: TRBV6-6
J: TRBJ1-1
size: -
DNA: TGTGCCAGCAGTACCCCCCAGGGAGGGACCACTGAAGCTTTCTTT
CDR3: CASSTPQGGTTEAFF

length: 18
D: -
V: TRBV5-1
J: TRBJ2-6
size: few
DNA: TGCGCCAGCAGCTTGGACCAGGGATATAACTCTGGGGCCAACGTCCTGACTTTC
CDR3: CASSLDQGYNSGANVLTF

length: 15
D: TRBD1
V: TRBV9
J: TRBJ2-2
size: once
DNA: TGTGCCAGCAGCTCTCGGGACAGGAGGGTCGGGGAGCTGTTTTTT
CDR3: CASSSRDRRVGELFF

length: 12
D: -
V: TRBV30
J: TRBJ2-7
size: -
DNA: TGTGCCTGGACCGAAACAGGGAACGAGCAGTACTTC
CDR3: CAWTETGNEQYF

length: 15
D: -
V: TRBV5-1
J: TRBJ1-2
size: -
DNA: TGCGCCAGCAGCGATCCGGGGCAGGGCGGCTATGGCTACACCTTC
CDR3: CASSDPGQGGYGYTF

length: 19
D: TRBD2
V: TRBV9
J: TRBJ2-1
size: -
DNA: TGTGCCAGCAGCGTCGGACTAGCGGGGGACTATATCTCCTACAATGAGCAGTTCTTC
CDR3: CASSVGLAGDYISYNEQFF

length: 15
D: -
V: TRBV10-2
J: TRBJ2-2
size: -
DNA: TGCGCCAGCAGGGGGGGGGCGGGAGCGCACGGGGAGCTGTTTTTT
CDR3: CASRGGAGAHGELFF

length: 14
D: -
V: TRBV11-2
J: TRBJ1-5
size: -
DNA: TGTGCCAGCAGCTTGTGGGGGCGCGATCAGCCCCAGCATTTT
CDR3: CASSLWGRDQPQHF

length: 15
D: TRBD2
V: TRBV6-5
J: TRBJ2-7
size: once
DNA: TGTGCCAGCAGGTCAAGCGGGACCTCACCCTACGAGCAGTACTTC
CDR3: CASRSSGTSPYEQYF

length: 12
D: -
V: TRBV11-2
J: TRBJ2-5
size: few
DNA: TGTGCCAGCAGCTTTAGCACAGAGACCCAGTACTTC
CDR3: CASSFSTETQYF

length: 12
D: -
V: TRBV6-5
J: TRBJ1-1
size: -
DNA: TGTGCCAGCAGTACCGCAAACAGGGAAGCTTTCTTT
CDR3: CASSTANREAFF

length: 14
D: -
V: TRBV19
J: TRBJ1-2
size: few
DNA: TGTGCCAGTAGTACGGACAGTCCCCCTTATGGCTACACCTTC
CDR3: CASSTDSPPYGYTF

length: 16
D: TRBD2
V: TRBV5-1
J: TRBJ2-5
size: -
DNA: TGCGCCAGCAGCTTGGACGGGAGGGCCGGTACGCAGACCCAGTACTTC
CDR3: CASSLDGRAGTQTQYF

length: 14
D: -
V: TRBV9
J: TRBJ1-5
size: -
DNA: TGTGCCAGCAGCGCGTTAGAACACAATCAGCCCCAGCATTTT
CDR3: CASSALEHNQPQHF

length: 16
D: TRBD2
V: TRBV28
J: TRBJ2-5
size: -
DNA: TGTGCCAGCAGTCCACCGGGACTAGCGCTACAAGAGACCCAGTACTTC
CDR3: CASSPPGLALQETQYF

length: 14
D: TRBD1
V: TRBV30
J: TRBJ1-6
size: -
DNA: TGTGCCTGGAGTGTGAGGACAGGGGACTCACCCCTCCACTTT
CDR3: CAWSVRTGDSPLHF